These 13 T cell receptor beta chains originate from one sample sequenced in a study of blood T cell repertoires in COVID-19. Profiling relied on immunoSEQ multiplex PCR, and the TCRdb table lists in-frame clones only, not all of them. The table lists more than 85,000 clones, roughly 80% of them singletons, with about 4.2% in the top ten. The sample was peripheral blood. These receptors came from a woman between 45 and 60 years old with acute or convalescent COVID-19.

V and J are TRBV9 and TRBJ1-4; 10 nucleotides line up with TRBD1. Germline V gives CDR1 SGDLS, CDR2 YYNGEE. The CDR3 is 15 residues long. With V trimmed by 4 bases and J by 8 bases, 8 bases remained unmatched. This CDR3 is CASSSTGTGDEKLFF. For the CDR3, the DNA is TGTGCCAGCAGCTCCACCGGGACAGGGGACGAAAAACTGTTTTTT. The variable domain in full, with the rest retrieved from reference TRBV9 and TRBJ1-4, is DSGVTQTPKHLITATGQRVTLRCSPRSGDLSVYWYQQSLDQGLQFLIQYYNGEERAKGNILERFSAQQFPDLHSELNLSSLELGDSALYFCASSSTGTGDEKLFFGSGTQLSVL.

This clone was recorded only once. The V call is TRBV27, the J call TRBJ1-1, with 8 nucleotides matching TRBD1. Looked up from germline, CDR1 is MNHEY and CDR2 is SMNVEV (reference sequence). With 7 bases clipped from V and 5 bases from J, the junction kept 6 bases outside the gene matches. This CDR3 region has 13 residues. CDR3 protein: CASKDRVRTEAFF. The CDR3 region has the DNA TGTGCCAGCAAGGACAGGGTGAGGACTGAAGCTTTCTTT.

This chain connects TRBV5-6 to TRBJ1-2; 9 bases map to TRBD1. The germline V gene encodes CDR1 SGHDT and CDR2 YYEEEE. The length of the CDR3 is 15 residues. The ends lost 3 bases at V and 2 bases at J; junction bases unmatched: 5. CDR3 DNA: TGTGCCAGCAGCTACGGGACAGGGTCCAACTATGGCTACACCTTC. Amino acid sequence: CASSYGTGSNYGYTF.

V gene TRBV27 combines with J gene TRBJ2-2; 7 bases fit TRBD1. Germline trimming cut 5 bases from V and 6 bases from J; bases unmatched to any gene: 15. The CDR3 covers 17 residues. The germline V gene encodes CDR1 MNHEY and CDR2 SMNVEV (reference sequence). CDR3 residues: CASSAHRQGLKAGELFF. CDR3 sequence (DNA): TGTGCCAGCAGTGCCCACCGACAGGGTCTCAAAGCCGGGGAGCTGTTTTTT.

The chain is built from TRBV2 and TRBJ2-7; D is possibly TRBD2 (7 bases). The CDR3 spans 14 residues. Trimming left V 4 bases short and J 4 bases short, with 14 bases between. CDR1 SNHLY and CDR2 FYNNEI come from the germline V gene. The CDR3 spells CASSGRAGTYEQYF. The CDR3 bases are TGTGCCAGCAGTGGACGAGCGGGGACATACGAGCAGTACTTC.

The chain recombines TRBV19 with TRBJ1-1; D perhaps matches TRBD1 (5 bases). The CDR3 is 15 residues long. Germline values: CDR1 LNHDA, CDR2 SQIVND (reference sequence). Trimming shortened V by 3 bases and J by 4 bases, and 15 bases separated the two germline ends. The CDR3 coding sequence is TGTGCCAGTAGTATTTCAGGGACGGGGGGCACTGAAGCTTTCTTT. Its translation is CASSISGTGGTEAFF.

V gene TRBV6-5 combines with J gene TRBJ1-2; D not certain. The CDR3 is 15 amino acids. Per germline, CDR1 MNHEY and CDR2 SVGAGI. V gave up 7 bases and J gave up 4 bases, with 19 bases separating them. DNA for the CDR3: TGTGCCAGCACCCCTGGGGAGGGAATAATCTATGGCTACACCTTC. Translated: CASTPGEGIIYGYTF.

This chain connects TRBV13 to TRBJ2-1; 15 bases match TRBD2. This CDR3 is 19 amino acids long. V lost 2 bases to trimming and J lost 0 bases; unmatched junction nucleotides: 5. Germline V gene data show CDR1 as PRHDT and CDR2 as FYEKMQ (reference sequence). CDR3 residues: CASSLPGTSGGSSYNEQFF. As DNA, the CDR3 is TGTGCCAGCAGCTTACCCGGGACTAGCGGGGGGAGCTCCTACAATGAGCAGTTCTTC.

This rearrangement joins TRBV5-5 to TRBJ1-3, with D possibly TRBD1 on 5 matching bases. V shed 5 bases and J shed 2 bases, with 14 bases lying between them. Germline V lookup: CDR1 SGHKS, CDR2 YYEKEE (reference sequence). CDR3 size: 15 residues. CDR3 loop: CASSWGSGAGNTIYF. The CDR3 DNA sequence: TGTGCCAGCAGTTGGGGGTCGGGGGCTGGAAACACCATATATTTT.

The chain joins TRBV7-8 to TRBJ2-7, with D possibly TRBD1 on 6 matching bases. Germline-derived CDR1 and CDR2 are SGHVS and FQNEAQ. The CDR3 totals 13 residues. Trimming removed 10 bases at V and 2 bases at J, with 15 bases between. Here the CDR3 reads CATTPRGPYEQYF. In nucleotides, the CDR3 is TGTGCCACCACCCCCAGGGGTCCCTACGAGCAGTACTTC.

The chain links TRBV5-6 to TRBJ1-1; 10 nucleotides agree with TRBD1. The CDR3 is made up of 16 amino acids. Germline V gene sequence: CDR1 SGHDT, CDR2 YYEEEE. With 0 bases clipped from V and 0 bases from J, the junction kept 2 bases outside the gene matches. The CDR3 loop is CASSLGGQGLNTEAFF. CDR3 nucleotide sequence: TGTGCCAGCAGCTTGGGGGGACAGGGGTTGAACACTGAAGCTTTCTTT.

This chain links TRBV6-2 or TRBV6-3 with TRBJ1-5; 7 bases align to TRBD1. Germline V CDR1 and CDR2: MNHEY, SVGEGT. Unmatched junction bases numbered 13, after V lost 5 bases and J lost 3 bases. This CDR3 has 17 residues. The CDR3 is CASSGIGQANFNQPQHF. CDR3 in DNA: TGTGCCAGCAGTGGGATAGGACAGGCCAATTTCAATCAGCCCCAGCATTTT.

This clone was seen a single time. This rearrangement joins TRBV27 to TRBJ2-3; no firm D call. Germline-derived CDR1 and CDR2 are MNHEY and SMNVEV (reference sequence). CDR3 size: 15 residues. The V gene lost 6 bases and the J gene lost 0 bases, with 13 bases spanning the gap. The DNA for the CDR3 is TGTGCCAGCAGCTCCTACCGGTCTAGCACAGATACGCAGTATTTT. Translated, it gives CASSSYRSSTDTQYF.